This TCR beta chain was captured in a study of CD8 T cells in Susac syndrome. Germline loops: CDR1 SGHNT, CDR2 YYREEE (reference sequence). V was clipped by 1 base and J by 3 bases, with 5 bases between them. This CDR3 has 13 residues. RNA in amounts of roughly 0.5 to 1 ug was reverse transcribed with random hexamers. A single record per CDR3 protein comes from TCRdb applying MiXCR to the immunoSEQ multiplex PCR reads. In the table there are 77,000 or so distinct CDR3 sequences, under 95% of which are singletons. This clonotype was obtained from a human donor with Susac syndrome. Material: CD4+ T cells from PBMCs. The chain carries TRBV5-4 and TRBJ2-1; no reliable D call. CDR3 loop: CASSLRSYNEQFF. For the CDR3, the DNA is TGTGCCAGCAGCTTGCGGAGCTACAATGAGCAGTTCTTC. The full variable domain, its missing parts supplied by reference TRBV5-4 and TRBJ2-1, is ETGVTQSPTHLIKTRGQQVTLRCSSQSGHNTVSWYQQALGQGPQFIFQYYREEENGRGNFPPRFSGLQFPNYSSELNVNALELDDSALYLCASSLRSYNEQFFGPGTRLTVL.